The rows below give T cell receptor beta chains drawn from one sample of a study of shared T cell receptors in the human thymus. Here immunoSEQ multiplex PCR was the method, and the copy in TCRdb shows in-frame clones only, minus some. This sample has some 640,000 clones, with 70% to 90% found just once. This sample also belongs to another study, concerning human thymus T cells.

Sequenced material: thymocytes. All receptors come from a boy younger than two with a congenital heart defect. Each CDR3 is given with its conserved first and last residue. Fields, in order: CDR3 DNA, CDR3 protein, D gene, J gene, V gene, clone size. D genes are given only for firm matches. Part of the rows lack a size; the others show once, few, many or a class for expanded clones.

CDR3nt: TGTGCCAGCAGAGACAGGGGGCACAATGAGCAGTTCTTC; CDR3aa: CASRDRGHNEQFF; d_gene: TRBD1; j_gene: TRBJ2-1; v_gene: TRBV5-4; abundance: -
CDR3nt: TGTGCCAGCAGTTCCCAGGGGTGGGGCACTGAAGCTTTCTTT; CDR3aa: CASSSQGWGTEAFF; d_gene: -; j_gene: TRBJ1-1; v_gene: TRBV27; abundance: -
CDR3nt: TGTGCCAGCAACCGACAGGGGAACACTGAAGCTTTCTTT; CDR3aa: CASNRQGNTEAFF; d_gene: TRBD1; j_gene: TRBJ1-1; v_gene: TRBV11-2; abundance: -
CDR3nt: TGTGCCAGCAGCCCCCCGGGGGGGCCATACGAGCAGTACTTC; CDR3aa: CASSPPGGPYEQYF; d_gene: TRBD2; j_gene: TRBJ2-7; v_gene: TRBV11-1; abundance: -
CDR3nt: TGTGCCAGCAGTTCCTCCGGGACAGGGCGCGAGACCCAGTACTTC; CDR3aa: CASSSSGTGRETQYF; d_gene: TRBD1; j_gene: TRBJ2-5; v_gene: TRBV28; abundance: -
CDR3nt: TGTGCCAGCAGTTACTCCAGGATCACCGGGGAGCTGTTTTTT; CDR3aa: CASSYSRITGELFF; d_gene: -; j_gene: TRBJ2-2; v_gene: TRBV6-5; abundance: -
CDR3nt: TGTGCCAGCAGTTCTGGGACAGTGAACACTGAAGCTTTCTTT; CDR3aa: CASSSGTVNTEAFF; d_gene: TRBD1; j_gene: TRBJ1-1; v_gene: TRBV6-6; abundance: once
CDR3nt: TGTGCCAGCAGCTCGGGGAGCTTAATCTATGGCTACACCTTC; CDR3aa: CASSSGSLIYGYTF; d_gene: -; j_gene: TRBJ1-2; v_gene: TRBV7-9; abundance: once
CDR3nt: TGTGCCAGTAGTATAGTGGCCAAGAATAATGAAAAACTGTTTTTT; CDR3aa: CASSIVAKNNEKLFF; d_gene: -; j_gene: TRBJ1-4; v_gene: TRBV19; abundance: -
CDR3nt: TGCGCCAGCAGCCTTAAGACTTATACCTACGAGCAGTACTTC; CDR3aa: CASSLKTYTYEQYF; d_gene: -; j_gene: TRBJ2-7; v_gene: TRBV4-3; abundance: -
CDR3nt: TGTGCCACCAGCAGAGGTCGGGGGACGCACGAGCAGTACTTC; CDR3aa: CATSRGRGTHEQYF; d_gene: -; j_gene: TRBJ2-7; v_gene: TRBV15; abundance: few
CDR3nt: TGTGCCAGCAGTACAGGGGGGAGAGAGACCCAGTACTTC; CDR3aa: CASSTGGRETQYF; d_gene: TRBD1; j_gene: TRBJ2-5; v_gene: TRBV28; abundance: -
CDR3nt: TGTGCCAGCAGCTTAGCGGGACAGATGACGGAAAGCTCCTACAATGAGCAGTTCTTC; CDR3aa: CASSLAGQMTESSYNEQFF; d_gene: TRBD1; j_gene: TRBJ2-1; v_gene: TRBV7-8; abundance: -
CDR3nt: TGTGCCACCAGCTTCCCCGGGACAGGTTCCCTCAGGGGGGACTATGGCTACACCTTC; CDR3aa: CATSFPGTGSLRGDYGYTF; d_gene: TRBD1; j_gene: TRBJ1-2; v_gene: TRBV15; abundance: -
CDR3nt: TGCGCCAGCAGCTTTCGAGGACAGGGGGCTCACGAGCAGTACTTC; CDR3aa: CASSFRGQGAHEQYF; d_gene: TRBD1; j_gene: TRBJ2-7; v_gene: TRBV5-1; abundance: -
CDR3nt: TGTGCCAGCAGCTCTCGGGATATGAACACTGAAGCTTTCTTT; CDR3aa: CASSSRDMNTEAFF; d_gene: -; j_gene: TRBJ1-1; v_gene: TRBV5-6; abundance: -
CDR3nt: TGTGCCAGCAGTCTACGGGCAGGGGACAACTATGGCTACACCTTC; CDR3aa: CASSLRAGDNYGYTF; d_gene: -; j_gene: TRBJ1-2; v_gene: TRBV27; abundance: -
CDR3nt: TGTGCCAGCAGCTTAGATCGGTTAACCGTTAATGAAAAACTGTTTTTT; CDR3aa: CASSLDRLTVNEKLFF; d_gene: -; j_gene: TRBJ1-4; v_gene: TRBV11-2; abundance: few
CDR3nt: TGTGCCAGCAGCTTAACGTTTGTGGCAGGGGGCTACACCTTC; CDR3aa: CASSLTFVAGGYTF; d_gene: -; j_gene: TRBJ1-2; v_gene: TRBV5-6; abundance: -
CDR3nt: TGTGCCACCCGGCGGGGGCACGAGCAGTACTTC; CDR3aa: CATRRGHEQYF; d_gene: -; j_gene: TRBJ2-7; v_gene: TRBV7-9; abundance: once
CDR3nt: TGTGCCAGCAGTTTCGAAGCGGGGGGGCCCGGTGATACGCAGTATTTT; CDR3aa: CASSFEAGGPGDTQYF; d_gene: TRBD2; j_gene: TRBJ2-3; v_gene: TRBV27; abundance: -
CDR3nt: TGTGCCAGCAGCTCCTTAGGGGGCCCGAGCACAGATACGCAGTATTTT; CDR3aa: CASSSLGGPSTDTQYF; d_gene: TRBD1; j_gene: TRBJ2-3; v_gene: TRBV5-8; abundance: -
CDR3nt: TGTGCCAGTAAGGGGACAGGGTATCTATCTTACTATGGCTACACCTTC; CDR3aa: CASKGTGYLSYYGYTF; d_gene: TRBD1; j_gene: TRBJ1-2; v_gene: TRBV19; abundance: -
CDR3nt: TGTGCCAGCAGCCCAGGGGGACAGGTTGTCGATTTGGCTAACTATGGCTACACCTTC; CDR3aa: CASSPGGQVVDLANYGYTF; d_gene: TRBD1; j_gene: TRBJ1-2; v_gene: TRBV5-6; abundance: once
CDR3nt: TGTGCCAGCAGCGCTGGACACCCGTTGAGCTCCTACAATGAGCAGTTCTTC; CDR3aa: CASSAGHPLSSYNEQFF; d_gene: -; j_gene: TRBJ2-1; v_gene: TRBV9; abundance: -
CDR3nt: TGTGCCACCAGGAGAGCGGGGGAAAACATTCAGTACTTC; CDR3aa: CATRRAGENIQYF; d_gene: TRBD2; j_gene: TRBJ2-4; v_gene: TRBV15; abundance: -
CDR3nt: TGTGCCAGCAGCTTAGGGGGCCGGGGTAGCGGGAAGGCCAAAAACATTCAGTACTTC; CDR3aa: CASSLGGRGSGKAKNIQYF; d_gene: TRBD2; j_gene: TRBJ2-4; v_gene: TRBV11-2; abundance: -
CDR3nt: TGTGCCAGCAACACAGGGGGCTATGGCTACACCTTC; CDR3aa: CASNTGGYGYTF; d_gene: TRBD1; j_gene: TRBJ1-2; v_gene: TRBV11-2; abundance: -